This TCR beta chain is from a study of T cells in Graves' hyperthyroidism and ophthalmopathy. TCR beta CDR3 region amplification was performed from RNA transcripts. During a first-round RT-PCR of the TCR CDR3, the HTBI primer set was used. TCRdb re-called the multiplex PCR reads with MiXCR, one entry per CDR3 protein. The sample includes 450,000 to 700,000 distinct CDR3 sequences, 35% to 55% seen only once; the top ten take roughly 19%. Trimming pared 6 bases from V and 7 bases from J, leaving 19 bases between. CDR1 and CDR2 from the germline V gene are SNHLY and FYNNEI. CDR3 length: 15 residues. Sequencing input: peripheral blood or thyroid tissue (not recorded which). The TCR comes from an adult woman with Graves' disease, either hyperthyroidism or ophthalmopathy (not recorded which). The chain couples TRBV2 to TRBJ1-5, with a weak D call TRBD1 (6 bases). DNA of the CDR3: TGTGCCAGCAGCCTACAGGGCTTATCTGCGCAGCCCCAGCATTTT. Translation gives CASSLQGLSAQPQHF.